The sample holds many counts of the clone carrying this T cell receptor beta chain. The data originate from a study of early T cells in non-severe SARS-CoV-2 infection. At the level of the study: Sequencing used unsorted whole-blood bulk RNA, so chains lack pairing.

Trimming pared 2 bases from V and 3 bases from J, leaving 10 bases between. Germline CDR1 is LGHNA and CDR2 is YSLEER. This CDR3 has 14 residues. MiXCR was run by TCRdb on the 5' RACE reads, yielding one entry per CDR3 protein. The sample lists over 35,000 distinct CDR3 sequences; about 6.5% were seen once. This clonotype originated in an adult who was a healthcare worker with PCR-confirmed SARS-CoV-2 infection or an uninfected control (not recorded which). The chain uses TRBV4-3 and TRBJ1-1; D unclear. The sample here was whole blood, taken at baseline. CDR3 sequence: CASSQIVEDTEAFF. As DNA, the CDR3 is TGCGCCAGCAGCCAAATCGTCGAGGACACTGAAGCTTTCTTT.